Below, 10 T cell receptor beta chains from the same sample are listed, as sequenced in a study of cytomegalovirus exposure and HLA in healthy donors. Produced via immunoSEQ multiplex PCR; TCRdb's table is partial and in-frame only. The data show 120,000 to 150,000 clones, 87% seen once. Specimen: PBMCs. These receptor sequences come from a man aged 18 to 30 in good health and CMV-seropositive.

The CDR3 nucleotides read TGTGCCAGCAGCTTTGATCCCAGCGTCTCCTACGAGCAGTACTTC. It translates to CASSFDPSVSYEQYF. This chain joins TRBV7-9 and TRBJ2-7; D not certain. Germline CDR1 is SEHNR and CDR2 is FQNEAQ (reference sequence). V lost 3 bases and J lost 0, with 12 bases in between. This CDR3 has 15 residues.

The V gene is TRBV4-1, the J gene TRBJ2-1; D remains ambiguous. The V end was cut by 0 bases, the J end by 5 bases, with 14 bases between. CDR1 MGHRA and CDR2 YSYEKL come from the germline V gene. CDR3 length equals 16 residues. The CDR3: CASSQDHSQIDNEQFF. In DNA form, the CDR3 reads TGCGCCAGCAGCCAAGACCACAGTCAAATAGACAATGAGCAGTTCTTC.

The chain combines TRBV9 with TRBJ2-3; the D gene is possibly TRBD2 (6 bases). The CDR3 has 15 residues. Germline CDR1 SGDLS, CDR2 YYNGEE. V shed 0 bases and J shed 1 base, with 9 bases lying between them. The CDR3, as DNA: TGTGCCAGCAGCGTAGCTGGAGGGCGCACAGATACGCAGTATTTT. This sequence encodes CASSVAGGRTDTQYF.

The rearrangement uses TRBV28 and TRBJ2-7, with D maybe TRBD1 (6 bases). The V gene lost 10 bases and the J gene lost 2 bases, with 15 bases spanning the gap. Germline lookup yields CDR1 MDHEN and CDR2 SYDVKM. This CDR3 contains 13 residues. CDR3 region: CAIHGTLPYEQYF. The CDR3 DNA sequence: TGTGCCATCCACGGGACACTGCCCTACGAGCAGTACTTC.

This clone was picked up a small number of times. This chain links TRBV11-3 with TRBJ2-1; D is perhaps TRBD2 (6 bases). The CDR3 sequence is 13 residues long. Germline loops: CDR1 SGHNT, CDR2 YENEEA. With 1 base removed from V and 9 bases from J, the gap between germline ends came to 10 bases. The CDR3 region is CASSLVGGTEQFF. In nucleotides, the CDR3 is TGTGCCAGCAGCTTAGTGGGGGGTACTGAGCAGTTCTTC. The full variable domain, with the rest looked up from reference TRBV11-3 and TRBJ2-1, is EAGVVQSPRYKIIEKKQPVAFWCNPISGHNTLYWYLQNLGQGPELLIRYENEEAVDDSQLPKDRFSAERLKGVDSTLKIQPAELGDSAVYLCASSLVGGTEQFFGPGTRLTVL.

The CDR3 sequence: CASSLWLDRGENEQFF. The CDR3 DNA is TGTGCCAGCAGCTTGTGGTTGGACAGGGGTGAAAATGAGCAGTTCTTC. This chain uses TRBV5-6 with TRBJ2-1; 9 bases map to TRBD1. The CDR3 length is 16 residues. V shed 1 base, J shed 7 bases, and the junction held 9 bases outside the gene matches. CDR1 and CDR2 from the germline V gene are SGHDT and YYEEEE.

The V gene is TRBV5-1, the J gene TRBJ2-3; D is perhaps TRBD2 (6 bases). This CDR3 contains 14 residues. V was clipped by 3 bases and J by 1 base, with 9 bases between them. CDR1 and CDR2 (germline): SGHRS, YFSETQ. The CDR3 nucleotides read TGCGCCAGCAGCTCTATAGCGGGCACAGATACGCAGTATTTT. Protein product: CASSSIAGTDTQYF. Full variable domain (rest looked up from reference TRBV5-1 and TRBJ2-3): KAGVTQTPRYLIKTRGQQVTLSCSPISGHRSVSWYQQTPGQGLQFLFEYFSETQRNKGNFPGRFSGRQFSNSRSEMNVSTLELGDSALYLCASSSIAGTDTQYFGPGTRLTVL.

J is TRBJ2-3 and V is TRBV4-1; D gene uncertain. V lost 1 base to trimming and J lost 3 bases, with 8 bases between them. This CDR3 contains 14 residues. Germline V gene sequence: CDR1 MGHRA, CDR2 YSYEKL. The CDR3: CASSQVLLTDTQYF. DNA of the CDR3: TGCGCCAGCAGCCAAGTTCTATTAACAGATACGCAGTATTTT.

DNA for the CDR3: TGTGCCAGCAGCCAAGATCCACAGCTTACAGATACGCAGTATTTT. Amino acids: CASSQDPQLTDTQYF. The genes are TRBV4-2 and TRBJ2-3; D is unresolved. V was trimmed by 0 bases and J by 3 bases, leaving 10 bases between them. The germline V gene has CDR1 LGHNA and CDR2 YNFKEQ. The length of the CDR3 is 15 residues.

Written as DNA, the CDR3 is TGTGCCAGCAGCCCAGCAGGGGGAGGAATTGGAAACACCATATATTTT. This codes for CASSPAGGGIGNTIYF. This chain joins TRBV28 and TRBJ1-3; 7 bases are shared with TRBD1. The CDR3 loop spans 16 amino acids. Germline CDR1 reads MDHEN; CDR2 reads SYDVKM. The V and J ends lost 6 bases and 3 bases, in that order; junction bases with no gene match: 11.